The rows below give T cell receptor beta chains drawn from one sample of a study of cytomegalovirus exposure and HLA in healthy donors. Sequencing was performed with immunoSEQ multiplex PCR; in TCRdb, only in-frame clones are kept and a portion is missing. The table has about 110,000 clones, less than 85% seen once. The specimen sequenced was PBMCs. The receptors come from a man aged 25-45 years in good health and CMV-seropositive. CDR3s include the opening cysteine and the closing phenylalanine or tryptophan. Each record gives: D gene, clone size, J gene, V gene, CDR3 DNA, CDR3 protein. The D gene is left open where the match is weak. A row's size may be missing; if present it is once, few, many or a size class.

-,-,TRBJ2-7,TRBV11-2,TGTGCCAGCAGCTTAACCCTGGAGGAGCACTACGAGCAGTACTTC,CASSLTLEEHYEQYF
-,-,TRBJ2-5,TRBV9,TGTGCCAGCAGCGTGAGAGGGTTTGAAGAGACCCAGTACTTC,CASSVRGFEETQYF
-,-,TRBJ1-4,TRBV28,TGTGCCAGCAGTTTACGTGATGAAAAACTGTTTTTT,CASSLRDEKLFF
-,few,TRBJ2-7,TRBV30,TGTGCCTGGAGTGTGGGCAGGGCCTTTAACGAGCAGTACTTC,CAWSVGRAFNEQYF
TRBD1,-,TRBJ2-7,TRBV5-4,TGTGCCAGCAGCTTGGCCCCGGGACAGGCCTACGAGCAGTACTTC,CASSLAPGQAYEQYF
-,-,TRBJ2-7,TRBV5-4,TGTGCCAGCAGCAAGGTGCCGGGGGTTTCCTACGAGCAGTACTTC,CASSKVPGVSYEQYF
TRBD2,-,TRBJ2-1,TRBV10-3,TGTGCCGCCTCCGGGACTAGCGGGGCCAATGAGCAGTTCTTC,CAASGTSGANEQFF
-,once,TRBJ2-2,TRBV7-2,TGTGCCAGCAGCCCGGAGTCGGACAGCTACACCGGGGAGCTGTTTTTT,CASSPESDSYTGELFF
TRBD2,-,TRBJ2-7,TRBV4-3,TGCGCCAGCAGCCAAGATCGGGGGGAGACCTACGAGCAGTACTTC,CASSQDRGETYEQYF
-,-,TRBJ2-1,TRBV11-3,TGTGCCAGCAGCCTACTAGGGGGTTTTGATGAGCAGTTCTTC,CASSLLGGFDEQFF
TRBD1,-,TRBJ1-2,TRBV4-3,TGCGCCAGCAGCCAAGACGGACAGGGCTATGGCTACACCTTC,CASSQDGQGYGYTF
TRBD1,few,TRBJ1-2,TRBV28,TGTGCCAGCACCGGGACAGGGGGCTTCTATGGCTACACCTTC,CASTGTGGFYGYTF
-,-,TRBJ2-7,TRBV27,TGTGCCAGCAGTTCGGGTCCTAGGGGAGGGCAGTACTTC,CASSSGPRGGQYF
-,-,TRBJ1-5,TRBV27,TGTGCCAGCCGTCTACAGGGATTAAATCAGCCCCAGCATTTT,CASRLQGLNQPQHF
TRBD2,-,TRBJ2-1,TRBV9,TGTGCCAGCAGCGTAGAGGCTAGCGGGGGCCTCGGCCCGTTCTTC,CASSVEASGGLGPFF
-,-,TRBJ2-7,TRBV6-5,TGTGCCAGCAGTTACGTACAGGGCTACGAGCAGTACTTC,CASSYVQGYEQYF
TRBD1,-,TRBJ1-2,TRBV14,TGTGCCAGCAGCCAGGGATTCGCGGACAGGGCAAGTGGCTACACCTTC,CASSQGFADRASGYTF
-,-,TRBJ1-6,TRBV4-1,TGCGCCAGCAGCCAAGTGTTTGGCCTGGGAGCCCTCCACTTT,CASSQVFGLGALHF
-,-,TRBJ2-2,TRBV18,TGTGCCAGCTCCCCATACAGAGAGAACACCGGGGAGCTGTTTTTT,CASSPYRENTGELFF
-,once,TRBJ2-1,TRBV7-9,TGTGCCAGCACCCCTCGGGCGACAGGTCACAATGAGCAGTTCTTC,CASTPRATGHNEQFF
TRBD1,-,TRBJ1-2,TRBV5-4,TGTGCCAGCAGCTTGATAGGACAGGTCTATGGCTACACCTTC,CASSLIGQVYGYTF
-,-,TRBJ1-6,TRBV6-5,TGTGCCAGCAGTCCAACCCCCGGGGGTAGGTCACCCCTCCACTTT,CASSPTPGGRSPLHF
TRBD1,-,TRBJ2-1,TRBV10-3,TGTGCCATCAGAGCCGGGACAGGGGAAAGAAATGAGCAGTTCTTC,CAIRAGTGERNEQFF
-,few,TRBJ1-1,TRBV5-8,TGTGCCAGCAGCTTAAAGATTTGGCAAGCTTTCTTT,CASSLKIWQAFF
-,-,TRBJ1-2,TRBV29-1,TGCAGCGTTGATGGTCCAGGGTTCGGGGGCTACACCTTC,CSVDGPGFGGYTF
-,-,TRBJ1-2,TRBV10-3,TGTGCCATCAGTGAGTCGAATGGGGCGCGGGGCTACACCTTC,CAISESNGARGYTF
-,few,TRBJ2-5,TRBV7-7,TGTGCCAGCAGCTTGGCCCTCCTCGAGACCCAGTACTTC,CASSLALLETQYF
TRBD2,few,TRBJ2-5,TRBV7-6,TGTGCCAGCAGCTCGGGACTACAAGAGACCCAGTACTTC,CASSSGLQETQYF
TRBD2,few,TRBJ2-5,TRBV7-2,TGTGCCAGCAGCTTAGGGACTAGCTCGCAAGAGACCCAGTACTTC,CASSLGTSSQETQYF